These 26 T cell receptor beta chains were sequenced from one sample in a study of cytomegalovirus exposure and HLA in healthy donors (dated by TCRdb to 2017 to 2019). The library relied on the immunoSEQ multiplex PCR assay. The multiplex PCR relied on a mix of 60 forward primers for TCR Vbeta segments and 13 reverse primers for TCR Jbeta segments. TCRdb mirrors the immuneACCESS table, restricted to in-frame sequences. Some clones are absent from its copies; in checked studies, under half trace to an unresolved V gene, and the reason for the others is unknown. The sample has around 150,000 clones on record, roughly 85% of them singletons. The ten largest clonotypes hold roughly 2% of the sample. Specimen: PBMCs. The receptor source for this set is a man aged 40-49 years in good health and CMV-seronegative.

This rearrangement joins TRBV29-1 to TRBJ1-5, with TRBD1 matching over 7 bases. Per the germline V gene, CDR1 is SQVTM and CDR2 is ANQGSEA. The CDR3 extends over 13 amino acids. With V trimmed by 4 bases and J by 1 base, 1 base remained unmatched. The CDR3 DNA follows: TGCAGCGTTGCAGGGGGAAGCAATCAGCCCCAGCATTTT. This codes for CSVAGGSNQPQHF.

V and J are TRBV28 and TRBJ1-6; D call uncertain. This CDR3 contains 16 residues. Germline V gene sequence: CDR1 MDHEN, CDR2 SYDVKM. V shed 11 bases and J shed 0 bases, with 17 bases lying between them. The CDR3 DNA follows: TGTGCCGTTAAATCGCCTTTTAGCTCCTATAATTCACCCCTCCACTTT. It yields the protein CAVKSPFSSYNSPLHF.

A note on this clone: The same CDR3 also results from other DNA sequences found in this sample. CDR3 nucleotides: TGTGCCAGCAGCTACCTCCTGACAGGGTTAGTGGAAAAACTGTTTTTT. It yields the protein CASSYLLTGLVEKLFF. The V and J genes are TRBV7-9 and TRBJ1-4; 7 nucleotides line up with TRBD1. Germline V CDR1 and CDR2: SEHNR, FQNEAQ (reference sequence). This CDR3 is built from 16 residues. V lost 4 bases to trimming and J lost 8 bases; unmatched junction nucleotides: 13.

V and J are TRBV6-1 and TRBJ2-7; D ambiguous. Trimming took 2 bases from V and 5 from J, leaving 4 bases between them. Germline V gene lookup returns CDR1 MNHNS and CDR2 SASEGT. This CDR3 has 11 amino acids. CDR3 loop: CASSETNEQYF. The CDR3 DNA follows: TGTGCCAGCAGTGAAACAAACGAGCAGTACTTC.

This clone has only a few counts. The chain couples TRBV2 to TRBJ2-7, with D possibly TRBD2 on 5 matching bases. Germline assignment: CDR1 SNHLY and CDR2 FYNNEI. This CDR3 region has 17 residues. Trimming took off 1 base at V and 2 bases at J, with 18 bases between the two ends. This CDR3 is CASSEDVTGYIPYEQYF. CDR3 nucleotides: TGTGCCAGCAGTGAAGATGTTACGGGATACATACCCTACGAGCAGTACTTC.

The V call is TRBV5-1, the J call TRBJ1-1; 8 nucleotides align to TRBD1. V lost 3 bases, J lost 1 base, and 8 bases stayed unmatched. Germline V gene sequence: CDR1 SGHRS, CDR2 YFSETQ. This CDR3 is built from 16 residues. This CDR3 reads CASSWQGAEGNTEAFF. The DNA of the CDR3 is TGCGCCAGCAGCTGGCAGGGGGCTGAGGGGAACACTGAAGCTTTCTTT.

The CDR3 loop is CASSLAAQGDEQFF. CDR3 nucleotides: TGCGCCAGCAGCTTGGCCGCCCAGGGTGATGAGCAGTTCTTC. This chain connects TRBV5-1 to TRBJ2-1; perhaps TRBD1 as D (5 bases). V was cut by 0 bases and J by 8 bases, with 12 bases left in between. The CDR3 spans 14 residues. Germline loops: CDR1 SGHRS, CDR2 YFSETQ.

Turning to this clone: At one end, the junction sequence differs from germline, possibly due to a read error. This chain links TRBV7-7 with TRBJ2-5, with 8 bases lining up with TRBD2. The germline V gene has CDR1 SSHAT and CDR2 FNYEAQ (reference sequence). The CDR3 is 14 amino acids. The CDR3 sequence is CASSLSSGEETQYF. CDR3 coding DNA: TGTGCTAGCAGCTTAAGTAGCGGGGAAGAGACCCAGTACTTC.

This rearrangement joins TRBV5-6 to TRBJ2-5, with a tentative D call TRBD2 (5 bases). The CDR3 consists of 15 residues. V lost 2 bases and J lost 5, with 16 bases in between. The germline V gene encodes CDR1 SGHDT and CDR2 YYEEEE. The chain's CDR3 is CASSLLGELPETQYF. The CDR3 region has the DNA TGTGCCAGCAGCTTACTTGGGGAGCTCCCCGAGACCCAGTACTTC.

The V and J genes are TRBV11-2 and TRBJ2-1; 7 bases line up with TRBD2. V shed 3 bases, J shed 7 bases, and the junction held 6 bases outside the gene matches. This CDR3 has 14 residues. The germline CDR1 and CDR2 sequences are SGHAT and FQNNGV. The CDR3 sequence: CASSLAGLLNEQFF. The CDR3 bases are TGTGCCAGCAGCTTGGCGGGACTATTGAATGAGCAGTTCTTC.

V usage is TRBV6-1 and J usage is TRBJ2-2; 8 bases are shared with TRBD2. This CDR3 is built from 15 residues. The V and J ends lost 7 bases and 7 bases, in that order; junction bases with no gene match: 11. Germline V lookup: CDR1 MNHNS, CDR2 SASEGT. CDR3 protein: CASTFGRAVGGELFF. CDR3 in DNA: TGTGCCAGCACTTTCGGGAGGGCCGTCGGCGGGGAGCTGTTTTTT.

There are a few counts of this clone. This sequence joins TRBV2 and TRBJ2-5, with TRBD2 as a possible D gene (6 bases). Germline V gene data show CDR1 as SNHLY and CDR2 as FYNNEI. V was clipped by 4 bases and J by 5 bases, with 14 bases between them. CDR3 length equals 14 residues. In DNA form, the CDR3 reads TGTGCCAGCAGTGCCCGGGGTCGGGGGGAGACCCAGTACTTC. It specifies CASSARGRGETQYF. Supplemented by reference TRBV2 and TRBJ2-5, the full variable domain reads EPEVTQTPSHQVTQMGQEVILRCVPISNHLYFYWYRQILGQKVEFLVSFYNNEISEKSEIFDDQFSVERPDGSNFTLKIRSTKLEDSAMYFCASSARGRGETQYFGPGTRLLVL.

The V and J genes are TRBV5-1 and TRBJ2-5; the D gene is possibly TRBD2 (5 bases). V lost 4 bases and J lost 4, with 20 bases in between. This CDR3 region has 16 residues. From germline, CDR1 is SGHRS and CDR2 YFSETQ. Written as DNA, the CDR3 is TGCGCCAGCAGCAGAGGAGGTAGCATTTTCGTAGAGACCCAGTACTTC. Translation: CASSRGGSIFVETQYF.

The chain joins TRBV29-1 to TRBJ2-1, with 10 nucleotides matching TRBD2. The CDR3 is 14 residues long. V was clipped by 2 bases and J by 2 bases; unmatched bases: 0. The germline gives CDR1 SQVTM, CDR2 ANQGSEA. CDR3 loop: CSVETSGAYNEQFF. The CDR3 DNA follows: TGCAGCGTTGAAACTAGCGGGGCCTACAATGAGCAGTTCTTC.

The CDR3 spells CASSLQGVNTGELFF. The CDR3 DNA follows: TGTGCCAGCAGCTTACAGGGTGTGAACACCGGGGAGCTGTTTTTT. The chain carries TRBV7-2 and TRBJ2-2; possible D gene TRBD1, 5 bases. The CDR3 runs to 15 residues. CDR1 and CDR2 (germline): SGHTA, FQGNSA. V shed 2 bases and J shed 1 base, with 8 bases lying between them.

Regarding this clone: Germline and junction disagree at one end, which may indicate a read error. V is TRBV7-9 and J is TRBJ2-7, with 9 bases that match TRBD1. The CDR3 length is 16 residues. Per the germline V gene, CDR1 is SEHNR and CDR2 is FQNEAQ (reference sequence). The CDR3 region has the DNA TGTTCCAGCAGCTTAGGTGGGACAGGGATGGGGAACGAGCAGTACTTC. Protein sequence: CSSSLGGTGMGNEQYF.

As DNA, the CDR3 is TGTGCCAGTAGTATCGGGGGGTCCCAAGAGACCCAGTACTTC. Translating gives CASSIGGSQETQYF. The chain employs TRBV19 and TRBJ2-5, with 7 bases aligning to TRBD2. Germline loops: CDR1 LNHDA, CDR2 SQIVND (reference sequence). Losses at the gene ends were 3 bases for V and 1 base for J; bases not matched to a gene: 2. This CDR3 has 14 residues.

The chain joins TRBV11-3 to TRBJ2-7; no clear D gene. Trimming shortened V by 3 bases and J by 3 bases, and 9 bases separated the two germline ends. Germline CDR1 SGHNT, CDR2 YENEEA. CDR3 length equals 13 residues. The CDR3 loop reads CASSLSTHYEQYF. The CDR3 DNA is TGTGCCAGCAGCTTGTCCACACACTACGAGCAGTACTTC.

The V call is TRBV4-2, the J call TRBJ2-3; tentatively, D is TRBD2 (6 bases). The CDR3 extends over 15 amino acids. Trimming took 0 bases from V and 1 from J, leaving 8 bases between them. From germline, CDR1 is LGHNA and CDR2 YNFKEQ. The CDR3 protein is CASSQDGGGTDTQYF. In DNA, the CDR3 is TGTGCCAGCAGCCAAGACGGGGGTGGCACAGATACGCAGTATTTT.

This chain links TRBV5-4 with TRBJ1-2; TRBD1 might be the D (5 bases). Germline V gene data show CDR1 as SGHNT and CDR2 as YYREEE (reference sequence). With 0 bases removed from V and 4 bases from J, the gap between germline ends came to 13 bases. CDR3 length: 15 amino acids. This CDR3 is CASSLVGRAGYGYTF. The CDR3 nucleotides read TGTGCCAGCAGCTTGGTCGGCAGGGCTGGCTATGGCTACACCTTC. The full variable domain, rest sourced from reference TRBV5-4 and TRBJ1-2, is ETGVTQSPTHLIKTRGQQVTLRCSSQSGHNTVSWYQQALGQGPQFIFQYYREEENGRGNFPPRFSGLQFPNYSSELNVNALELDDSALYLCASSLVGRAGYGYTFGSGTRLTVV.

As DNA, the CDR3 is TGCGCCAGCAGCCAATTGGAGCGGCAAGAGACCCAGTACTTC. Translation: CASSQLERQETQYF. The chain employs TRBV4-1 and TRBJ2-5; weak D call: TRBD2 (5 bases). V was pared by 2 bases and J by 2 bases, with 9 bases between. The germline gives CDR1 MGHRA, CDR2 YSYEKL. CDR3 length equals 14 residues.

As for this clone: At the DNA level, this CDR3 is encoded by other sequences in the same sample as well. This chain connects TRBV5-1 to TRBJ2-2; D is ambiguous. The CDR3 spans 14 residues. CDR1 SGHRS and CDR2 YFSETQ come from the germline V gene. V shed 4 bases and J shed 1 base, with 8 bases lying between them. CDR3: CASSPRLNTGELFF. The CDR3, as DNA: TGCGCCAGCAGCCCCAGATTGAACACCGGGGAGCTGTTTTTT.

This chain joins TRBV5-4 and TRBJ1-4, with 8 bases matching TRBD1. The CDR3 consists of 17 residues. Germline values: CDR1 SGHNT, CDR2 YYREEE (reference sequence). Unmatched junction bases numbered 16, after V lost 2 bases and J lost 10 bases. CDR3 sequence reads: CASSFGGPRQGIGKLFF. The CDR3 DNA reads as TGTGCCAGCAGCTTTGGGGGCCCCCGACAGGGGATTGGAAAACTGTTTTTT.

This clone showed up just a few times. Mismatch with germline at one junction end may stem from a read error. The V and J genes are TRBV7-9 and TRBJ1-1, with 8 bases lining up with TRBD1. Germline V lookup: CDR1 SEHNR, CDR2 FQNEAQ (reference sequence). The CDR3 runs to 16 residues. The CDR3 protein is CSSTPPGQGADTEAFF. As DNA, the CDR3 is TGTTCCAGCACCCCCCCCGGTCAGGGGGCGGACACTGAAGCTTTCTTT. The full variable domain, completed using reference TRBV7-9 and TRBJ1-1, is DTGVSQNPRHKITKRGQNVTFRCDPISEHNRLYWYRQTLGQGPEFLTYFQNEAQLEKSRLLSDRFSAERPKGSFSTLEIQRTEQGDSAMYLCSSTPPGQGADTEAFFGQGTRLTVV.

The chain links TRBV27 to TRBJ2-1; tentatively, D is TRBD1 (5 bases). Germline V gene sequence: CDR1 MNHEY, CDR2 SMNVEV (reference sequence). The length of the CDR3 is 14 residues. The ends were cut back, 2 bases at V and 3 bases at J, with 8 bases in the middle. The CDR3 coding sequence is TGTGCCAGCAGTTTAGGAGACAGCTACAATGAGCAGTTCTTC. Encoded protein: CASSLGDSYNEQFF.

V gene TRBV10-3 combines with J gene TRBJ2-7, with a weak D call TRBD1 (5 bases). Germline V lookup: CDR1 ENHRY, CDR2 SYGVKD. Trimming stripped 8 bases from V and 3 bases from J, with 8 bases between. The CDR3 loop spans 11 amino acids. CDR3 DNA sequence: TGTGCCATCGGGGCTCTCTACGAGCAGTACTTC. Its protein is CAIGALYEQYF.